The T cell receptor beta chain described here comes from a study of identical twins (dated by TCRdb to about 2016). Describing the broader study: To test whether fetal clonotypes persist, this study deep-sequenced TCR alpha and beta repertoires from monozygotic twins, from unrelated adults of various ages, and from cord blood. To rule out contamination, the twin experiments were replicated at different times with different library preparation protocols.

Receptor libraries were prepared by 5' RACE. The instrument was an Illumina HiSeq 2000. A universal primer binding site was introduced by template switching, and a unique molecular identifier was present in the final cDNA, enabling accurate counting of TCR cDNA molecules. Specific primers in the conserved constant-segment region were used to synthesize first-strand cDNA for TCR alpha and beta chains. To control for contamination, every cDNA library was double barcoded, receiving both a SMART-Mk sample barcode and Illumina barcodes. Two successive PCR steps introduced TruSeq adapter sequences along with Illumina sample barcodes. The Illumina HiSeq platform was used with custom primers to sequence TCR alpha and beta cDNA libraries. Turning to the authors' computational methods: Raw reads were processed with MiGEC to extract unique molecular identifiers, and MiXCR was used to determine CDR3 positions. Recombination models were inferred per individual with the repgenHMM and IGoR tools using an EM algorithm. Shared clonotype analysis was performed with the tcR package in R, normalizing sharing by the product of cloneset sizes. To study raw recombination free of thymic and clonal selection effects, out-of-frame nonproductive sequences were analyzed. Through fastp at Q25 and MiXCR, TCRdb rebuilt clones from the public reads, retaining in-frame beta chains. Each entry is one CDR3 protein sequence, shown with its most common DNA and genes. TCRdb, not the authors, supplied the V and J calls. Counted in this sample were 200,000 to 250,000 distinct CDR3 sequences; approximately 7.1% of them appeared once. The top ten clones comprise about 15% of the sample.

What the work shows at the level of the full study, not this receptor alone: Abundant cord blood beta clonotypes carried fewer insertions; young adult naive repertoires showed a weaker similar trend, while memory repertoires showed none. Compared with coincidental sharing between unrelated individuals, out-of-frame TCR alpha sequences shared between twins had an excess of sequences with low generation probability. Zero-insertion analyses could be partly confounded by invariant T cells such as MAIT and iNKT, although diverse VJ usage argued against such confounding for most clonotypes. Because the same donors could not be followed over many years, conclusions were based on cross-sectional statistical analysis. Out-of-frame TCR alpha sharing in monozygotic twins was systematically underestimated by recombination models, whereas sharing between unrelated individuals was in agreement with the recombination models. In beta out-of-frame sequences, excess twin sharing was weaker, because having fewer shared sequences lowered the signal-to-noise ratio.

Only healthy Caucasian donors were included. The twin cohort comprised three pairs of female monozygotic twins, all aged roughly 18 to 30 years. CD4+ and CD8+ T cell populations were isolated with positive isolation kits from Invitrogen. A few counts support this clonotype. The target of this receptor is not known. No much larger clone is present one base from it, and per-base qualities are unavailable. The same sample was also used in a study of T cells expressing NK-cell markers. Drawing on the second study: In sorted CD3+CD56+NKG2C+, CD3+CD56+NKG2C- and CD3+CD56-NKG2C+ T-cell subsets from eight or nine donors, TCR beta-chain repertoires were profiled. Among the eight sequenced donors, seven were HCMV-seropositive and one was HCMV-seronegative. To restrict sorting to alphabetaTCR-expressing T cells, an anti-gammadeltaTCR antibody was added in several experiments. In several donors, the dominant CD3+CD56+NKG2C+ clonotypes were found to rank among the top 10 CD8+ clonotypes and to make up 1.0-7.0% of CD8+ T cells. Those dominant clonotypes were again the most abundant among CD3+CD56-NKG2C+ cells in a few donors, at about 25-65%. Whether the expanded NKG2C-expressing T cell clones were specific for HCMV antigens remained unclear. The eight sequenced donors were randomly selected healthy volunteers, three men and five women. To determine HCMV serostatus, a commercial ELISA kit was used to detect HCMV-specific IgG in serum. MIGEC handled demultiplexing of the reads and grouping by UMI, while MiTCR was used to assemble and quantify clonotypes. Only TCR cDNA sequences supported by at least two reads were kept to exclude erroneous sequences. The tcR package was used for downstream repertoire analysis, and clonotypes were matched between fractions using CDR3 nucleotide sequence together with V segment. VDJmatch was used to annotate antigen specificity against VDJdb, with one amino acid substitution in CDR3 allowed.

The sequenced sample was CD8+ T cells sorted from blood. The source is a woman between 18 and 29 years old in good health.

Here is the DNA: TGTGCCAGCAGCCATTCAGGAGAGAACACTGAAGCTTTCTTT. It translates as CASSHSGENTEAFF. The chain joins TRBV4-2 to TRBJ1-1, with no reliable assignment of the D segment. CDR1 and CDR2 are read off the germline V gene as LGHNA and YNFKEQ. A distance of 9 bases separates the germline ends of V and J, which lose 3 bases and 1 base respectively. Taken from cysteine to phenylalanine, the CDR3 has 14 residues. This entry keeps only the CDR3 DNA: 42 bases, framed from base 1.